This T cell receptor (beta chain) appears in the sequencing data of a study of blood T cell repertoires in COVID-19. V dropped 6 bases and J dropped 7 bases, with 22 bases sitting between them. The CDR3 is 14 residues long. Germline assignment: CDR1 SQVTM and CDR2 ANQGSEA. Generated by immunoSEQ multiplex PCR, the TCRdb table keeps only in-frame clones and is missing some. The repertoire holds roughly 80,000 clones, with under 80% as singletons. Sequencing was carried out using peripheral blood. This receptor was taken from a human donor in a cohort sampled during active COVID-19. The chain links TRBV29-1 to TRBJ2-7; possibly TRBD2 for D (7 bases). The CDR3 region has the DNA TGCAGCGTGACCCAGGTGGGGGGGGCAAGGGAGCAGTACTTC. It codes for CSVTQVGGAREQYF.